Below, 15 T cell receptor beta chains from the same sample are listed, as sequenced in a study of blood T cells in healthy people across ages. Then a second PCR, running roughly 6 to 11 cycles, was carried out with a sample-barcoded 5' primer and a J-beta primer mix. TCRdb reprocessed the 5' RACE reads with MiXCR, giving one entry per CDR3 protein. The data hold roughly 800,000 distinct CDR3 sequences, with approximately 25% observed a single time. The data also belong to a second study, concerning T cells of mothers and their children.

The sequencing sample was made of blood. These receptors came from a boy younger than 18 in good health.

The chain has TRBV9 and TRBJ2-1; 13 nucleotides agree with TRBD2. CDR1 and CDR2 (germline): SGDLS, YYNGEE. This CDR3 contains 18 residues. V lost 3 bases to trimming and J lost 5 bases; unmatched junction nucleotides: 11. The CDR3 coding sequence is TGTGCCAGCAGCGCCTACCCCAGGGGGACTAGCGGGAACAATGAGCAGTTCTTC. Protein product: CASSAYPRGTSGNNEQFF.

The chain is built from TRBV9 and TRBJ1-2; D possibly corresponds to TRBD1 (6 bases). The CDR3 contains 14 residues. The V end was cut by 0 bases, the J end by 7 bases, with 13 bases between. Germline V lookup: CDR1 SGDLS, CDR2 YYNGEE. The CDR3 DNA reads TGTGCCAGCAGCGTAGAGGCGGGGGGCTTTGGCTACACCTTC. It yields the protein CASSVEAGGFGYTF.

The V and J genes are TRBV20-1 and TRBJ2-1; 13 nucleotides match TRBD2. Per germline, CDR1 DFQATT and CDR2 SNEGSKA (reference sequence). The CDR3 sequence is 14 residues long. The V gene end was trimmed by 5 bases and the J gene end by 7 bases; junction bases not matched to a gene: 5. CDR3 residues: CSAHGTSGENEQFF. The DNA for the CDR3 is TGCAGTGCTCACGGGACTAGCGGGGAGAATGAGCAGTTCTTC.

The rearrangement links TRBV5-6 to TRBJ2-7; D is possibly TRBD1 (6 bases). This CDR3 has 16 amino acids. Germline V gene data show CDR1 as SGHDT and CDR2 as YYEEEE. V gave up 0 bases and J gave up 3 bases, with 16 bases separating them. The chain's CDR3 is CASSLGSRDKHYEQYF. CDR3 in DNA: TGTGCCAGCAGCTTGGGGAGTAGGGACAAACACTACGAGCAGTACTTC.

This clonotype has just a few counts. V is TRBV6-1 and J is TRBJ2-3, with D possibly being TRBD1 (6 bases). Germline CDR1 MNHNS, CDR2 SASEGT. This CDR3 comprises 13 residues. The V end was cut by 4 bases, the J end by 3 bases, with 8 bases between. The CDR3 DNA reads TGTGCCAGCAGTGGGCAGGGGACAGATACGCAGTATTTT. It specifies CASSGQGTDTQYF.

This clonotype was recorded a few times. The CDR3 DNA sequence: TGTGCCAGCAGCAGGACTAGCGGGAGCTGGATCCCCGAGCAGTACTTC. This gives the protein CASSRTSGSWIPEQYF. V gene TRBV3-1 combines with J gene TRBJ2-7; 13 positions match TRBD2. CDR3 length: 16 amino acids. Per germline, CDR1 LGHDT and CDR2 YNNKEL (reference sequence). V shed 5 bases, J shed 6 bases, and the junction held 10 bases outside the gene matches.

V and J are TRBV9 and TRBJ2-5; no reliable D call. There are 14 residues in the CDR3. The germline V gene has CDR1 SGDLS and CDR2 YYNGEE. V lost 1 base and J lost 4, with 11 bases in between. The CDR3 sequence: CASSVRPQVETQYF. In DNA, the CDR3 is TGTGCCAGCAGCGTAAGGCCACAAGTAGAGACCCAGTACTTC.

This clonotype was recorded a few times. The rearrangement uses TRBV5-1 and TRBJ2-7; 11 positions match TRBD1. Germline loops: CDR1 SGHRS, CDR2 YFSETQ. V dropped 4 bases and J dropped 4; count of bases not matched to a gene: 7. The CDR3 sequence is 15 residues long. The CDR3, as DNA: TGCGCCAGCAGCAGGCAGGACAGGGGGCGATACGAGCAGTACTTC. This translates into CASSRQDRGRYEQYF.

V is TRBV20-1 and J is TRBJ1-4; 8 bases match TRBD1. CDR1 and CDR2 from the germline V gene are DFQATT and SNEGSKA (reference sequence). The CDR3 totals 13 residues. Trimming removed 6 bases from V and 8 bases from J; junction bases left unmatched: 8. The CDR3 reads CSADGTGGEKLFF. The CDR3 region has the DNA TGCAGTGCGGATGGGACAGGTGGGGAAAAACTGTTTTTT.

V and J are TRBV6-1 and TRBJ2-5; 7 bases are a match to TRBD1. Germline loops: CDR1 MNHNS, CDR2 SASEGT. CDR3 size: 15 residues. V lost 4 bases, J lost 1 base, and 6 bases stayed unmatched. CDR3 protein: CASSGGTELQETQYF. In DNA, the CDR3 is TGTGCCAGCAGTGGAGGGACAGAGCTCCAAGAGACCCAGTACTTC.

This clonotype was found many times. This chain uses TRBV29-1 with TRBJ2-2; D not resolved. Germline CDR1 SQVTM, CDR2 ANQGSEA. The CDR3 is 12 residues long. Deletions cut 6 bases from V and 1 base from J, with 6 bases between. CDR3 sequence reads: CSVGRNTGELFF. In DNA, the CDR3 is TGCAGCGTAGGGCGGAACACCGGGGAGCTGTTTTTT.

The chain joins TRBV7-2 to TRBJ1-5; TRBD1 agrees at 9 bases. Germline-derived CDR1 and CDR2 are SGHTA and FQGNSA. J gave up 6 bases and V 2 bases, and 11 bases lay outside the gene matches. CDR3 length equals 17 residues. The DNA for the CDR3 is TGTGCCAGCAGCTTATCACTGGACACAGGGGGCGGTCAGCCCCAGCATTTT. Protein: CASSLSLDTGGGQPQHF.

This chain uses TRBV10-3 with TRBJ1-2; D is uncertain. Germline CDR1 and CDR2: ENHRY and SYGVKD. V lost 2 bases, J lost 10 bases, and 14 bases lay in between. This CDR3 has 13 residues. Here the CDR3 reads CAISEDRDRDYTF. The CDR3 nucleotides are TGTGCCATCAGTGAGGACCGGGATCGCGACTACACCTTC.

There are a few counts of this clonotype. J is TRBJ2-1 and V is TRBV29-1, with TRBD2 identical over 11 bases. Germline lookup yields CDR1 SQVTM and CDR2 ANQGSEA. The CDR3 sequence is 14 residues long. After removal of 6 bases from V and 4 bases from J, the junction contained 5 bases not matched to a gene. The CDR3 region has the DNA TGCAGCGTGGACCTAGCGGGGGGATACAATGAGCAGTTCTTC. Encoded protein: CSVDLAGGYNEQFF.

This clonotype was counted only a few times. The chain combines TRBV24-1 with TRBJ2-1, with 7 bases fitting TRBD2. The V gene's germline CDR1 is KGHDR and CDR2 SFDVKD. J was trimmed by 0 bases and V by 0 bases; bases with no gene match: 1. This CDR3 comprises 16 residues. The CDR3 is CATSDLRGSSYNEQFF. CDR3 coding DNA: TGTGCCACCAGTGATTTGCGCGGGAGCTCCTACAATGAGCAGTTCTTC.